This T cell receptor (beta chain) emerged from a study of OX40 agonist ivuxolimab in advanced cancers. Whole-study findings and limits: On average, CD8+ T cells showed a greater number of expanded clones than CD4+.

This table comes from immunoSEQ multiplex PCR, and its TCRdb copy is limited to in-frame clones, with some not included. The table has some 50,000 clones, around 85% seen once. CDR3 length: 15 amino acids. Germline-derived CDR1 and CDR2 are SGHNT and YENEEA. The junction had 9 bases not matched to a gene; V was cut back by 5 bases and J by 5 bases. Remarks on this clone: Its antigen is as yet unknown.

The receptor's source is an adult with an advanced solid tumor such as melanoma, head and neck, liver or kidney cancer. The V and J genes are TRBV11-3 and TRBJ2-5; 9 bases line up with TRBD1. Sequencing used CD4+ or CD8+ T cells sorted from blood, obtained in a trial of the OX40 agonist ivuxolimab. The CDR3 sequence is CASSKEQGAMETQYF. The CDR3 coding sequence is TGTGCCAGCAGCAAAGAACAGGGGGCAATGGAGACCCAGTACTTC.